These T cell receptor beta chains were read from a single sample in a study of response to subunit inactivated influenza vaccine. TCRdb redid the calling of the RT-PCR reads with MiXCR, one entry per CDR3 protein. The data show 700,000 to 900,000 distinct CDR3 sequences, roughly 20% seen once. The sample here was PBMCs from blood, taken about 5 days after vaccination. The origin of the receptors is a man in his fifties or sixties who received an inactivated influenza vaccine. Each CDR3 is given with its conserved first and last residue. D genes are given only for firm matches. Some rows mark clone size as missing; the rest say once, few, many or name a class of expanded clone.

>NA|TRBV20-1|TRBJ1-2|NA
CSARTDNYGYTF
TGCAGTGCCAGGACAGATAACTATGGCTACACCTTC
>NA|TRBV6-5|TRBJ2-7|NA
CAGLDRSYEQYF
TGTGCCGGCCTAGACCGCTCCTACGAGCAGTACTTC
>few|TRBV5-1|TRBJ1-2|NA
CASSLVDAYGYTF
TGCGCCAGCAGCTTGGTAGACGCCTATGGCTACACCTTC
>NA|TRBV28|TRBJ2-5|NA
CASRKGNQETQYF
TGTGCCAGCAGAAAAGGGAATCAAGAGACCCAGTACTTC
>NA|TRBV20-1|TRBJ2-3|TRBD2
CSAVGASGGSTDTQYF
TGCAGTGCCGTGGGGGCTAGCGGGGGGAGCACAGATACGCAGTATTTT
>few|TRBV27|TRBJ2-3|NA
CASSLGSGFGSTQYF
TGTGCCAGCAGTTTGGGTTCGGGTTTTGGGAGTACCCAGTATTTT
>many|TRBV15|TRBJ1-1|NA
CATSRDGIWAFF
TGTGCCACCAGCAGAGATGGAATATGGGCTTTCTTT
>NA|TRBV21-1|TRBJ2-7|NA
CASSKGWLREQYF
TGTGCCAGCAGCAAAGGGTGGCTGCGCGAGCAGTACTTC
>few|TRBV2|TRBJ2-2|TRBD2
CASRKRGENTGELFF
TGTGCCAGCCGAAAACGGGGGGAAAACACCGGGGAGCTGTTTTTT
>NA|TRBV3-1|TRBJ2-1|NA
CASSGGVGLSYNEQFF
TGTGCCAGCAGCGGAGGCGTGGGCCTCTCCTACAATGAGCAGTTCTTC
>NA|TRBV20-1|TRBJ2-7|NA
CSAWGPSSYEQYF
TGCAGTGCCTGGGGTCCGAGCTCCTACGAGCAGTACTTC
>NA|TRBV29-1|TRBJ2-7|NA
CSVGSSGEQYF
TGCAGCGTTGGCTCTTCGGGGGAGCAGTACTTC
>many|TRBV15|TRBJ2-5|TRBD2
CATSSGLADQETQYF
TGTGCCACCAGCTCGGGACTAGCGGACCAAGAGACCCAGTACTTC
>NA|TRBV28|TRBJ2-1|TRBD2
CASRPGTSGGQRYNEQFF
TGTGCCAGCAGACCCGGGACTAGCGGGGGACAACGATACAATGAGCAGTTCTTC
>few|TRBV20-1|TRBJ2-7|NA
CSARRGPSYEQYF
TGCAGTGCTCGACGGGGGCCATCCTACGAGCAGTACTTC
>few|TRBV20-1|TRBJ2-3|TRBD2
CSARDIRRGNPTDTQYF
TGCAGTGCTAGAGATATTAGGCGGGGGAACCCCACAGATACGCAGTATTTT
>few|TRBV29-1|TRBJ2-6|NA
CSVTQTGANVLTF
TGCAGCGTCACACAGACTGGGGCCAACGTCCTGACTTTC
>few|TRBV20-1|TRBJ2-5|TRBD1
CSADEFRGRRETQYF
TGCAGTGCTGACGAATTCAGGGGGCGCAGGGAGACCCAGTACTTC
>NA|TRBV6-5|TRBJ2-7|NA
CASSYSAASYEQYF
TGTGCCAGCAGTTACTCGGCAGCCTCCTACGAGCAGTACTTC
>once|TRBV11-2|TRBJ2-1|NA
CASSLVDSYNEQFF
TGTGCCAGCAGCTTAGTGGACTCCTACAATGAGCAGTTCTTC
>NA|TRBV5-1|TRBJ2-1|NA
CASSTLDMKPSNEQFF
TGCGCCAGCAGCACACTGGACATGAAACCATCCAATGAGCAGTTCTTC
>few|TRBV20-1|TRBJ1-5|NA
CSARGDLGGQPQHF
TGCAGTGCTAGAGGGGACTTGGGGGGTCAGCCCCAGCATTTT
>NA|TRBV5-1|TRBJ1-2|NA
CASSLRPSRWYGYTF
TGCGCCAGCAGCTTGCGTCCCTCAAGGTGGTATGGCTACACCTTC
>few|TRBV13|TRBJ2-5|NA
CASSLVGSLETQYF
TGTGCCAGCAGCTTAGTCGGTAGCCTTGAGACCCAGTACTTC
>few|TRBV4-3|TRBJ2-1|TRBD2
CASSQAIGRGVDEQFF
TGCGCCAGCAGCCAAGCAATCGGGAGGGGCGTCGATGAGCAGTTCTTC
>NA|TRBV20-1|TRBJ2-1|TRBD2
CSASTSGGAYNEQFF
TGCAGTGCTTCTACTAGCGGGGGGGCCTACAATGAGCAGTTCTTC
>few|TRBV4-3|TRBJ1-2|NA
CASSHTDGYTF
TGCGCCAGCAGCCACACAGATGGCTACACCTTC
>few|TRBV20-1|TRBJ2-1|NA
CSARVVGPSSYNEQFF
TGCAGTGCTAGAGTCGTTGGACCAAGCTCCTACAATGAGCAGTTCTTC
>few|TRBV11-1|TRBJ2-1|NA
CASSLDTRESLYNEQFF
TGTGCCAGCAGCTTGGACACCCGGGAGTCACTTTACAATGAGCAGTTCTTC
>NA|TRBV29-1|TRBJ2-7|TRBD1
CSVDYRDRRTTYEQYF
TGCAGCGTAGATTACCGGGACAGAAGGACCACCTACGAGCAGTACTTC
>NA|TRBV18|TRBJ1-1|TRBD1
CASLGQVNTEAFF
TGTGCCAGCCTGGGACAGGTGAACACTGAAGCTTTCTTT
>many|TRBV12-3/TRBV12-4|TRBJ2-7|TRBD1
CASSPRTGYEQYF
TGTGCCAGCAGTCCCAGGACAGGCTACGAGCAGTACTTC
>few|TRBV7-8|TRBJ1-2|NA
CASSLDGGYTF
TGTGCCAGCAGCTTGGATGGCGGCTACACCTTC
>NA|TRBV4-2|TRBJ2-5|NA
CASSQEGRRRQETQYF
TGTGCCAGCAGCCAGGAGGGACGGCGACGTCAAGAGACCCAGTACTTC
>few|TRBV12-3/TRBV12-4|TRBJ1-1|NA
CASSYQVGNTEAFF
TGTGCCAGCAGCTATCAGGTCGGAAACACTGAAGCTTTCTTT
>few|TRBV20-1|TRBJ2-1|NA
CSAREHRLDEQFF
TGCAGTGCTAGAGAGCACCGTTTGGATGAGCAGTTCTTC
>many|TRBV4-3|TRBJ2-3|NA
CASSQRQGLYTDTQYF
TGCGCCAGCAGCCAGCGGCAGGGACTCTACACAGATACGCAGTATTTT
>few|TRBV7-2|TRBJ2-2|NA
CASSLSLGELFF
TGTGCCAGCAGCTTAAGCCTGGGGGAGCTGTTTTTT
>NA|TRBV11-2|TRBJ2-6|NA
CASRPQTAFSTGANVLTF
TGTGCCAGCAGACCACAGACAGCATTTTCTACTGGGGCCAACGTCCTGACTTTC
>few|TRBV11-2|TRBJ2-1|TRBD2
CASSRSGTSGWGEDNEQFF
TGTGCCAGCAGCAGATCCGGGACTAGCGGGTGGGGAGAGGACAATGAGCAGTTCTTC
>NA|TRBV12-3/TRBV12-4|TRBJ2-3|TRBD2
CASTPGGFTDTQYF
TGTGCCAGCACCCCGGGGGGATTCACAGATACGCAGTATTTT
>few|TRBV7-2|TRBJ2-7|NA
CASSPTRAQEQYF
TGTGCCAGCAGCCCCACAAGGGCGCAGGAGCAGTACTTC
>few|TRBV4-2|TRBJ2-5|TRBD2
CASSQSTSGEQETQYF
TGTGCCAGCAGCCAATCGACTAGCGGGGAACAAGAGACCCAGTACTTC
>few|TRBV7-2|TRBJ2-3|TRBD1
CASSLVGTATTDTQYF
TGTGCCAGCAGCTTAGTGGGGACAGCTACCACAGATACGCAGTATTTT
>NA|TRBV7-3|TRBJ2-2|TRBD1
CASSHAWGQGNTGELFF
TGTGCCAGCAGCCACGCATGGGGACAGGGTAACACCGGGGAGCTGTTTTTT
>NA|TRBV7-9|TRBJ1-1|NA
CASSSIQRTEAFF
TGTGCCAGCAGCTCTATACAGAGGACTGAAGCTTTCTTT
>NA|TRBV18|TRBJ1-1|NA
CASSPQGDTEAFF
TGTGCCAGCTCACCACAGGGGGACACTGAAGCTTTCTTT
>few|TRBV6-2/TRBV6-3|TRBJ2-3|NA
CASSYAVSTDTQYF
TGTGCCAGCAGTTACGCGGTGTCCACAGATACGCAGTATTTT
>NA|TRBV4-2|TRBJ2-1|NA
CASSPNTGRHNEQFF
TGTGCCAGCAGCCCAAACACCGGGAGACACAATGAGCAGTTCTTC
>NA|TRBV18|TRBJ1-5|NA
CASSPNGGRGQPQHF
TGTGCCAGCTCACCCAACGGGGGTCGCGGTCAGCCCCAGCATTTT
>few|TRBV20-1|TRBJ1-5|NA
CSARDPGPNSNQPQHF
TGCAGTGCTAGAGATCCAGGGCCGAATAGCAATCAGCCCCAGCATTTT
>many|TRBV4-3|TRBJ2-3|TRBD2
CASSQGLAGGGTDTQYF
TGCGCCAGCAGCCAAGGCCTAGCGGGAGGGGGCACAGATACGCAGTATTTT
>few|TRBV28|TRBJ2-3|NA
CASSLPSFTDTQYF
TGTGCCAGCAGTCTCCCCTCTTTCACAGATACGCAGTATTTT
>few|TRBV6-1|TRBJ1-6|TRBD1
CASTRTGEGSYNSPLHF
TGTGCCAGCACCCGGACAGGCGAAGGCTCTTATAATTCACCCCTCCACTTT